This T cell receptor (beta chain) was captured in a study of blood T cell repertoires in COVID-19 (TCRdb year 2020). Regarding the research as a whole: The collaborator samples originated in the United States, Italy and Spain and spanned the acute and convalescent phases of COVID-19. The material from the prospective study consisted of cDNA or gDNA derived from T cells, B-cell-depleted T cells, or PBMCs. Deeply sampled blood TCRbeta repertoires from subjects exposed to, actively infected with, or recovered from COVID-19 were included in the dataset. A freely available public database, intended as a resource for researchers studying the immune response to SARS-CoV-2, is where the repertoires were released. The samples were drawn from two sources: the first 160 participants of the ongoing ImmuneRACE study, and 950 to 1,500 subjects contributed by 6 global collaborators. A de-identified subject ID, COVID-19 status, age in years and sex were almost always included in the sample metadata. Where HLA class I and class II types were available, the types were taken from metadata supplied by the sample provider, not from assay-based typing.

Participants in the prospective study were aged about 18 to 89 years, lived in 20 to 30 United States geographic areas, and enrolled through a virtual design. To assign participants to cohorts, the prospective study relied on clinical history that participants themselves reported in a screening survey and a study questionnaire. Exposed participants had been in contact with someone with a PCR-confirmed or clinician-diagnosed COVID-19 case within 2 weeks of study entry. In the prospective study, whole blood, serum and a nasopharyngeal or oropharyngeal swab were collected from each participant by mobile phlebotomists. Prospective study participants could optionally give additional blood draws and questionnaires over a roughly two-month period. Prospective study blood samples were shipped either frozen or at room temperature before DNA extraction. Relative to germline, V is 5 bases shorter and J is 1 base shorter, with 6 bases between their ends. CDR1 is given as SGHAT and CDR2 as FQNNGV, both from the germline V gene. The CDR3, cysteine through phenylalanine, is 13 amino acids long. CDR3 DNA only is kept here, 39 bases in frame from base 1.

Regarding this clone: Its binding antigen is unknown. It has no much larger one-base neighbor in the sample; base qualities were not kept.

Study-level results and caveats: How much clinical and demographic metadata was included differed by source and by participant, and the metadata was provided uncurated.

TCRbeta CDR3 regions were amplified from genomic DNA using the immunoSEQ Assay, a bias-controlled multiplex PCR. On the study's bioinformatics: Nucleated cell counts per sample were estimated from amplification of reference gene primers within the assay. To quantify the absolute abundance of each unique TCRbeta CDR3 rearrangement, sequence reads were collapsed and filtered. For each sample, productive Simpson clonality was calculated as the square root of Simpson's diversity index over productive rearrangements. TCRdb provides this immuneACCESS table in a form limited to in-frame rearrangements. Some clones are lacking; in checked studies, under half of them reflect an unresolved V gene, and why the rest are absent is not known. V, J and clone size reflect that table, while D and trimming were determined from the DNA. Recorded for this sample are over 350,000 clones; approximately 91% of them occurred a single time. The ten largest clones take up about 0.83% of the sample.

Recombination joined TRBV11-2 with TRBJ1-3, with the identity of the D gene unclear. This receptor was taken from a woman aged 40-49 years who had been exposed to COVID-19. Sequenced: PBMCs or T cells enriched from blood (not recorded which). CDR3 loop: CASSLLSGNTIYF. The sequenced DNA is TGTGCCAGCAGCCTCTTATCTGGAAACACCATATATTTT.